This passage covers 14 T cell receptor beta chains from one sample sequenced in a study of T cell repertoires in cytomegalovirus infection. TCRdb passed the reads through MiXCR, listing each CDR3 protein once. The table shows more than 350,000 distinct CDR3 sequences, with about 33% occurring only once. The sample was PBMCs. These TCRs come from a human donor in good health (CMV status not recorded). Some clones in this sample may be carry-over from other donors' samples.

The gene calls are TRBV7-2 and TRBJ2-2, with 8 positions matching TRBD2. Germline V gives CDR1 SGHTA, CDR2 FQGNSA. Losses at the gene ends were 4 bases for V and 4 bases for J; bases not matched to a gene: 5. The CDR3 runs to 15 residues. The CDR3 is CASSCKRGRTGELFF. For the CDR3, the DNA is TGTGCCAGCAGCTGCAAGCGGGGGCGCACCGGGGAGCTGTTTTTT.

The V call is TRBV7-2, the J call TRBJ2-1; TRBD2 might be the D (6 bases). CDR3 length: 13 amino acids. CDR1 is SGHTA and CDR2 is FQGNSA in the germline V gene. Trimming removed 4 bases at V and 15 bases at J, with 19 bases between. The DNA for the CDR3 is TGTGCCAGCAGCTATCCGGGAGAGACGAATGTGTTCTTC. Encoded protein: CASSYPGETNVFF.

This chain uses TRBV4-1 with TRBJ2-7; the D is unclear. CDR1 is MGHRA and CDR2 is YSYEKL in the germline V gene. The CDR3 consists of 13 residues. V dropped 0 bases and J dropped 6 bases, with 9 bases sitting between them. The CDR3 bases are TGCGCCAGCAGCCAAGATTACGGTAGCGAGCAGTACTTC. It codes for CASSQDYGSEQYF.

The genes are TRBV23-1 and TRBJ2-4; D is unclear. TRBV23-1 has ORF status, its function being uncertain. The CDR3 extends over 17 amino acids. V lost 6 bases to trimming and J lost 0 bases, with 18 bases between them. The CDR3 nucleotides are TGCGCCAGCAGCCAAAGTCCTCATTTACTAGCCAAAAACATTCAGTACTTC. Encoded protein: CASSQSPHLLAKNIQYF.

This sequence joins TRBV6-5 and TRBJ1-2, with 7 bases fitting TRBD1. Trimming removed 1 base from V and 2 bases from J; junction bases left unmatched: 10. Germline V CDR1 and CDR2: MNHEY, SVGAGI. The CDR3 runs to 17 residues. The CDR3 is CASSYYPRTGYNYGYTF. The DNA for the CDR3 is TGTGCCAGCAGTTACTACCCCCGGACAGGTTACAACTATGGCTACACCTTC.

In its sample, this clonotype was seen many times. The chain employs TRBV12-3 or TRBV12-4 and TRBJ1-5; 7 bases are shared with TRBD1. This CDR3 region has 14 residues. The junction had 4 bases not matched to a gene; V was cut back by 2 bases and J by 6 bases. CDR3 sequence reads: CASSLRGLIQPQHF. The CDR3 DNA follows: TGTGCCAGCAGTTTAAGGGGGCTGATTCAGCCCCAGCATTTT.

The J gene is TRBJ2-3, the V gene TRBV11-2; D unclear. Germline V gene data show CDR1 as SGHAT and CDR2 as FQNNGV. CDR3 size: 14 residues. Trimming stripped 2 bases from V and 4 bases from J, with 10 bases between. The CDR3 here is CASSLSRPSDTQYF. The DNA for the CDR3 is TGTGCCAGCAGCTTAAGCAGACCTTCAGATACGCAGTATTTT.

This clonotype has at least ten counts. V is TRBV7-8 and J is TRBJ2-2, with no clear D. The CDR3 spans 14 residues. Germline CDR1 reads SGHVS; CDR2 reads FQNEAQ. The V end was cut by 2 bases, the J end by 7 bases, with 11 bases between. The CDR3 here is CASSLPAQVGELFF. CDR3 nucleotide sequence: TGTGCCAGCAGCTTACCTGCGCAGGTCGGGGAGCTGTTTTTT. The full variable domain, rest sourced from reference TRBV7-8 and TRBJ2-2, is GAGVSQSPRYKVAKRGQDVALRCDPISGHVSLFWYQQALGQGPEFLTYFQNEAQLDKSGLPSDRFFAERPEGSVSTLKIQRTQQEDSAVYLCASSLPAQVGELFFGEGSRLTVL.

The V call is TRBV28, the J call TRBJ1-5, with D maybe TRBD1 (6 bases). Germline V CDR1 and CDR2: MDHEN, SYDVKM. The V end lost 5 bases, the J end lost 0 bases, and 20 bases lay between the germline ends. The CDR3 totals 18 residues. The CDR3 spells CASSPTKPGTLSNQPQHF. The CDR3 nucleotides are TGTGCCAGCAGTCCTACCAAACCCGGGACACTTAGCAATCAGCCCCAGCATTTT.

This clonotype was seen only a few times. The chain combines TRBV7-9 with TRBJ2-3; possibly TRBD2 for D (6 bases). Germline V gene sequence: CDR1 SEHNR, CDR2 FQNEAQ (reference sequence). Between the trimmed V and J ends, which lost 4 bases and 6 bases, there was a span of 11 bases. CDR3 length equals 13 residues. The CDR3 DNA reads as TGTGCCAGCAGCTATGGAGGGCTCGATACGCAGTATTTT. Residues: CASSYGGLDTQYF.

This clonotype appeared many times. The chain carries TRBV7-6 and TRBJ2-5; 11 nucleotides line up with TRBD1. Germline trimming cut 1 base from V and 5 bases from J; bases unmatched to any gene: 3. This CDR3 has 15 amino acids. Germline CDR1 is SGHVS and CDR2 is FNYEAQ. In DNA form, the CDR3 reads TGTGCCAGCAGCTTAGGGACAGGGGGCGGCGAGACCCAGTACTTC. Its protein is CASSLGTGGGETQYF.

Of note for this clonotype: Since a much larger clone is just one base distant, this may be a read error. CDR3 in DNA: TGTGCCAGCAAAGTGGGCAATTCACCCCACCACTTT. Protein product: CASKVGNSPHHF. V gene TRBV6-5 combines with J gene TRBJ1-6; D call uncertain. The CDR3 runs 12 residues. Germline V gene sequence: CDR1 MNHEY, CDR2 SVGAGI.

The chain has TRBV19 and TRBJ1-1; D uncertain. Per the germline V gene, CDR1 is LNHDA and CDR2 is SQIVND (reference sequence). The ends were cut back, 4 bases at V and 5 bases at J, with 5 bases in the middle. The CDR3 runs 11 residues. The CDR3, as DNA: TGTGCCAGTAGTACCGAGACTGAAGCTTTCTTT. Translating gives CASSTETEAFF.

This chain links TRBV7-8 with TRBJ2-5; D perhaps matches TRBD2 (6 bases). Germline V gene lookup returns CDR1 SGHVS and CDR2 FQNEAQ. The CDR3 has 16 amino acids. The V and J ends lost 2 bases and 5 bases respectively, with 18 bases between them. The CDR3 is CASSLKRAPPPETQYF. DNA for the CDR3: TGTGCCAGCAGCTTAAAGCGGGCGCCGCCACCGGAGACCCAGTACTTC. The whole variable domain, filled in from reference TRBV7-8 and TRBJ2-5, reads GAGVSQSPRYKVAKRGQDVALRCDPISGHVSLFWYQQALGQGPEFLTYFQNEAQLDKSGLPSDRFFAERPEGSVSTLKIQRTQQEDSAVYLCASSLKRAPPPETQYFGPGTRLLVL.